This TCR beta chain appears in the sequencing data of a study of blood T cell repertoires in COVID-19. Turning to the study itself: COVID-19 samples from acute and convalescent phases originated in the United States, Italy and Spain.

The length of the CDR3 is 15 residues. Germline V gene lookup returns CDR1 MDHEN and CDR2 SYDVKM. Trimming removed 5 bases from V and 9 bases from J; junction bases left unmatched: 11. This table comes from immunoSEQ multiplex PCR, and its TCRdb copy is limited to in-frame clones, with some not included. Seen here are 180,000 or so clones, approximately 81% observed once, and the top ten hold 15% to 20%. Those enrolled in Seattle joined during active infection and were followed longitudinally afterward. The chain combines TRBV28 with TRBJ1-5; 9 nucleotides line up with TRBD1. The source of this sequence is a person between 65 and 80 years old with COVID-19, enrolled during active disease. Sequences were obtained from peripheral blood. CDR3 coding DNA: TGTGCCAGCAGTGGGACAGGGAACTCCAACGGGCCCCAGCATTTT. It specifies CASSGTGNSNGPQHF.